This TCR beta chain came from a study of neurological immune-mediated disorders. TCRdb reprocessed the 5' RACE reads via MiXCR and lists one record per CDR3 protein. The sample consists of some 49,000 distinct CDR3 sequences, over 8% of them appearing once. This clonotype appeared many times. Time point specified: longitudinal time-point 1 (baseline). Maryland, USA blood bank volunteers served as healthy controls. Between the trimmed V and J ends, which lost 9 bases and 3 bases, there was a span of 12 bases. The CDR3 runs to 14 residues. Germline values: CDR1 SGHTA, CDR2 FQGNSA. Sequences were obtained from PBMCs. The clonotype was recovered from a woman in her 40s in good health. This chain connects TRBV7-2 to TRBJ2-6; tentative D call: TRBD2 (5 bases). The CDR3 is CARDGVSGANVLTF. The CDR3 DNA follows: TGTGCCAGAGACGGGGTTAGTGGGGCCAACGTCCTGACTTTC. The full variable domain, completed using reference TRBV7-2 and TRBJ2-6, is GAGVSQSPSNKVTEKGKDVELRCDPISGHTALYWYRQSLGQGLEFLIYFQGNSAPDKSGLPSDRFSAERTGGSVSTLTIQRTQQEDSAVYLCARDGVSGANVLTFGAGSRLTVL.